The 4 T cell receptor beta chains below come from one sample, sequenced in a study of T cell changes during pregnancy in multiple sclerosis. Clones were read by immunoSEQ multiplex PCR, and TCRdb kept only the in-frame ones, dropping some. The repertoire holds some 60,000 clones, approximately 89% seen once, with about 1.8% in the top ten. Sequencing was performed on peripheral blood, taken after pregnancy. Receptors were obtained from a female donor with multiple sclerosis, enrolled in a pregnancy study.

This clone has a single count. This rearrangement joins TRBV7-8 to TRBJ1-1, with 10 bases that match TRBD1. With 5 bases clipped from V and 4 bases from J, the junction kept 19 bases outside the gene matches. This CDR3 spans 19 amino acids. From germline, CDR1 is SGHVS and CDR2 FQNEAQ. For the CDR3, the DNA is TGTGCCAGCAGCGGGGACCGGGACAGGGGATGGTATTGGGGCACTGAAGCTTTCTTT. It specifies CASSGDRDRGWYWGTEAFF.

The chain carries TRBV10-1 and TRBJ1-3; D perhaps matches TRBD1 (5 bases). Trimming stripped 6 bases from V and 2 bases from J, with 8 bases between. Germline-derived CDR1 and CDR2 are WNHNN and SYGVQD (reference sequence). This CDR3 has 13 residues. The CDR3 bases are TGCGCCAGCAGCCCGACAGCTGGAAACACCATATATTTT. Its translation: CASSPTAGNTIYF.

The V call is TRBV29-1, the J call TRBJ2-5; 8 bases fit TRBD2. CDR1 is SQVTM and CDR2 is ANQGSEA in the germline V gene. This CDR3 contains 13 residues. The trim removed 4 bases at V and 5 bases at J, leaving 6 bases unmatched. CDR3 sequence reads: CSVVSGAPETQYF. The CDR3 nucleotides are TGCAGCGTTGTTAGCGGGGCCCCGGAGACCCAGTACTTC.

The chain employs TRBV5-5 and TRBJ2-7; a possible D gene is TRBD2 (6 bases). Per germline, CDR1 SGHKS and CDR2 YYEKEE (reference sequence). The length of the CDR3 is 16 residues. The germline V and J ends were trimmed by 1 base and 0 bases, with 14 bases remaining between them. CDR3 DNA sequence: TGTGCCAGCAGCTTGAGGGGAGGCGGGGTCTCCTACGAGCAGTACTTC. Translated, it gives CASSLRGGGVSYEQYF. The complete variable domain, with remaining parts taken from reference TRBV5-5 and TRBJ2-7, reads DAGVTQSPTHLIKTRGQQVTLRCSPISGHKSVSWYQQVLGQGPQFIFQYYEKEERGRGNFPDRFSARQFPNYSSELNVNALLLGDSALYLCASSLRGGGVSYEQYFGPGTRLTVT.